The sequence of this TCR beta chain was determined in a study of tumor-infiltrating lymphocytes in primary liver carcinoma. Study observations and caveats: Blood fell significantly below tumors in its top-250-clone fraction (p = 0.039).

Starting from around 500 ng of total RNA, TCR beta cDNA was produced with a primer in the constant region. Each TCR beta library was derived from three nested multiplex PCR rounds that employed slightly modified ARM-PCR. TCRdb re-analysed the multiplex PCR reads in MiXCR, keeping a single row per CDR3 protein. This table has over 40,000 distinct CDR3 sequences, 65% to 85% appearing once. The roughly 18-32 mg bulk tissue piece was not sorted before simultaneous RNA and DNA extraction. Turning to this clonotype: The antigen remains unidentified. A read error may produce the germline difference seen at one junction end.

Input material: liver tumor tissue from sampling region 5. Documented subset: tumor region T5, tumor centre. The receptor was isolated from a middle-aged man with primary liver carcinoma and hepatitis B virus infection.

CDR3 loop: CTSSLRWTGDDEQYF. The CDR3, as DNA: TGTACCAGCAGCTTACGATGGACAGGGGATGACGAGCAGTACTTC. This chain uses TRBV11-2 with TRBJ2-7; TRBD1 matches 9 bases. CDR3 length: 15 residues. The V gene's germline CDR1 is SGHAT and CDR2 FQNNGV. Filled out from reference TRBV11-2 and TRBJ2-7, the complete variable domain reads EAGVAQSPRYKIIEKRQSVAFWCNPISGHATLYWYQQILGQGPKLLIQFQNNGVVDDSQLPKDRFSAERLKGVDSTLKIQPAKLEDSAVYLCTSSLRWTGDDEQYFGPGTRLTVT.